The clone carrying this TCR beta chain was counted once. Antigen specificity is unknown. Trimming pared 5 bases from V and 0 bases from J, leaving 13 bases between. Germline V gives CDR1 SNHLY, CDR2 FYNNEI. This CDR3 has 15 residues. The entry originates in a study of cytomegalovirus exposure and HLA in healthy donors. Looking at the study overall: Approximately 85 million unique TCRs from HLA-typed donors were held in an early release of data. There were approximately 400 genotyped donors. Of these, 81% fell in the genetic ancestry cluster associated with self-reported Caucasian donors. The study, taken as a whole, reports: A few chains tied to CMV proved CMV antigen-specific in vitro.

The PCR used 60 Vbeta and 13 Jbeta primers. Profiling relied on immunoSEQ multiplex PCR, and the TCRdb table lists in-frame clones only, not all of them. The table includes 200,000 to 250,000 clones, 78% detected once. The chain carries TRBV2 and TRBJ1-2; D might be TRBD1 (5 bases). The receptor's source is a boy aged 5 to 17 in good health and CMV-seronegative. Sequenced sample: PBMCs. CDR3 DNA sequence: TGTGCCAGCAGTCCTGACAGAAGTACTAACTATGGCTACACCTTC. Protein sequence: CASSPDRSTNYGYTF.